Following are 21 T cell receptor beta chains from one sample sequenced in a study of CD8 T cells in ankylosing spondylitis. TCRdb reanalysed the 5' RACE reads using MiXCR and keeps one entry per CDR3 protein. This sample yields around 140,000 distinct CDR3 sequences, of which roughly an eighth are seen a single time; about 4% belongs to the top ten. Sample: blood, either unsorted or a sorted T cell fraction (not recorded which). Every receptor here comes from a female donor with ankylosing spondylitis or in good health (not recorded which).

This clonotype was seen ten or more times. The chain has TRBV5-1 and TRBJ1-1, with D tentatively TRBD1 (6 bases). CDR3 size: 13 residues. CDR1 SGHRS and CDR2 YFSETQ come from the germline V gene. V lost 0 bases to trimming and J lost 5 bases, with 8 bases between them. CDR3 in amino acids: CASSLDRETEAFF. CDR3 DNA sequence: TGCGCCAGCAGCTTGGACAGGGAGACTGAAGCTTTCTTT.

At least ten counts were recorded for this clonotype. The chain uses TRBV7-9 and TRBJ2-7; 7 nucleotides align to TRBD2. CDR3 length: 13 amino acids. From germline, CDR1 is SEHNR and CDR2 FQNEAQ (reference sequence). Trimming cost V 3 bases and J 7 bases; bases outside gene matches: 6. In DNA form, the CDR3 reads TGTGCCAGCAGCTTCCGGGACTACCCTGAGCAGTACTTC. Protein sequence: CASSFRDYPEQYF.

This clonotype was seen repeatedly, ten times or more. The V gene is TRBV7-2, the J gene TRBJ2-1; weak D call: TRBD2 (6 bases). Trimming left V 5 bases short and J 12 bases short, with 14 bases between. This CDR3 contains 12 residues. Germline CDR1 and CDR2: SGHTA and FQGNSA. The CDR3 nucleotides are TGTGCCAGCAGCCACCAGGAGGGAATGCAGTTCTTC. Translation gives CASSHQEGMQFF. Full variable domain (missing parts from reference TRBV7-2 and TRBJ2-1): GAGVSQSPSNKVTEKGKDVELRCDPISGHTALYWYRQSLGQGLEFLIYFQGNSAPDKSGLPSDRFSAERTGGSVSTLTIQRTQQEDSAVYLCASSHQEGMQFFGPGTRLTVL.

This clonotype was counted ten times or more. CDR3 protein: CASSSSSTGTTKNIQYF. CDR3 in DNA: TGTGCCAGCAGCAGCTCTTCTACCGGGACAACCAAAAACATTCAGTACTTC. The genes are TRBV7-2 and TRBJ2-4; a weak D match, TRBD1 (6 bases). CDR3 length: 17 amino acids. V was cut by 5 bases and J by 2 bases, with 19 bases left in between. Germline V gene lookup returns CDR1 SGHTA and CDR2 FQGNSA.

In this sample, this clonotype turned up many times. The chain joins TRBV20-1 to TRBJ2-4; 7 bases match TRBD1. Trimming removed 6 bases from V and 0 bases from J; junction bases left unmatched: 5. Germline V gives CDR1 DFQATT, CDR2 SNEGSKA (reference sequence). This CDR3 has 14 residues. CDR3 in amino acids: CSAGGGVAKNIQYF. The CDR3, as DNA: TGCAGTGCAGGGGGCGGAGTAGCCAAAAACATTCAGTACTTC.

The table lists this clonotype with many counts. The rearrangement joins TRBV2 to TRBJ1-5; D not resolved. CDR1 SNHLY and CDR2 FYNNEI come from the germline V gene. The CDR3 loop spans 14 amino acids. V was cut by 2 bases and J by 5 bases, with 10 bases left in between. CDR3 sequence reads: CASSEQAGDQPQHF. The DNA of the CDR3 is TGTGCCAGCAGTGAACAGGCTGGAGATCAGCCCCAGCATTTT.

This clonotype was recorded many times. The rearrangement uses TRBV5-1 and TRBJ1-2; D is unresolved. Between the trimmed V and J ends, which lost 5 bases and 4 bases, there was a span of 12 bases. This CDR3 region has 13 residues. CDR1 and CDR2 (germline): SGHRS, YFSETQ. CDR3 nucleotides: TGCGCCAGCAGTCAGGAGGGTGCCTATGGCTACACCTTC. It specifies CASSQEGAYGYTF.

This clonotype has a count of ten or more. V usage is TRBV12-3 or TRBV12-4 and J usage is TRBJ2-1, with 12 bases matching TRBD2. This CDR3 spans 20 amino acids. Trimming took 5 bases from V and 0 from J; bases not matched to a gene: 14. The CDR3: CASSTTPGTSGLISYNEQFF. CDR3 nucleotides: TGTGCCAGCAGTACAACCCCCGGGACTAGCGGGCTTATCTCCTACAATGAGCAGTTCTTC.

This clonotype showed up just a few times. V is TRBV7-9 and J is TRBJ1-6; D is unclear. The CDR3 extends over 14 amino acids. V was clipped by 2 bases and J by 6 bases, with 8 bases between them. Germline CDR1 SEHNR, CDR2 FQNEAQ (reference sequence). CDR3 bases: TGTGCCAGCAGCTTAATGGACGGTAATTCACCCCTCCACTTT. Translation: CASSLMDGNSPLHF.

At least ten counts were recorded for this clonotype. The CDR3 region is CASSQQTSGTGIDEQFF. CDR3 DNA sequence: TGTGCCAGCAGCCAACAGACATCCGGGACAGGGATCGATGAGCAGTTCTTC. The chain has TRBV4-2 and TRBJ2-1; 9 nucleotides match TRBD1. V was clipped by 2 bases and J by 8 bases; unmatched bases: 13. The germline V gene encodes CDR1 LGHNA and CDR2 YNFKEQ. The CDR3 has 17 amino acids.

The rearrangement links TRBV10-3 to TRBJ2-7; TRBD1 matches at 8 bases. Germline V CDR1 and CDR2: ENHRY, SYGVKD. Trimming cost V 2 bases and J 4 bases; bases outside gene matches: 4. The CDR3 is made up of 14 amino acids. DNA of the CDR3: TGTGCCATCAGTGAGGGACAGGGTGTATACGAGCAGTACTTC. Translated, it gives CAISEGQGVYEQYF.

The chain is built from TRBV7-2 and TRBJ1-2; TRBD1 is a possible D gene (5 bases). Germline V gene sequence: CDR1 SGHTA, CDR2 FQGNSA. The CDR3 spans 13 residues. Trimming left V 2 bases short and J 2 bases short, with 6 bases between. The CDR3 region has the DNA TGTGCCAGCAGCTTATACAGGAACTATGGCTACACCTTC. As protein: CASSLYRNYGYTF.

This clonotype was detected many times. V usage is TRBV14 and J usage is TRBJ1-3; possibly TRBD1 for D (6 bases). Germline V gene data show CDR1 as SGHDN and CDR2 as FVKESK. The ends were cut back, 6 bases at V and 0 bases at J, with 9 bases in the middle. The CDR3 totals 14 residues. The CDR3 loop is CASSKDSSGNTIYF. CDR3 DNA sequence: TGTGCCAGCAGTAAGGACAGCTCTGGAAACACCATATATTTT.

This clonotype appeared many times. The genes are TRBV6-1 and TRBJ2-1; TRBD2 agrees at 12 bases. CDR1 and CDR2 (germline): MNHNS, SASEGT. The CDR3 length is 16 residues. The V and J ends lost 6 bases and 5 bases, in that order; junction bases with no gene match: 8. DNA for the CDR3: TGTGCCAGCAGCCCCCTAGCGGGAGGGCCGGACAATGAGCAGTTCTTC. Translated, it gives CASSPLAGGPDNEQFF.

This clonotype turned up a few times. V usage is TRBV7-2 and J usage is TRBJ1-4, with TRBD1 matching over 11 bases. The germline CDR1 and CDR2 sequences are SGHTA and FQGNSA. The CDR3 is 15 amino acids. V lost 2 bases to trimming and J lost 8 bases; unmatched junction nucleotides: 4. CDR3 coding DNA: TGTGCCAGCAGCTTACGCGGGACAGGGGGAGAAAAACTGTTTTTT. Its translation is CASSLRGTGGEKLFF.

On this clonotype itself: A single base separates this from a much larger clone, so it may be a read error. This chain connects TRBV11-2 to TRBJ2-1; no clear D. The CDR3 totals 13 residues. Germline CDR1 and CDR2: SGHAT and FQNNGV. The CDR3: CARSLDLVYEQFF. Written as DNA, the CDR3 is TGTGCCCGCAGCTTAGATCTGGTGTATGAGCAGTTCTTC.

This rearrangement joins TRBV6-1 to TRBJ1-2; weak D call: TRBD1 (6 bases). The V gene's germline CDR1 is MNHNS and CDR2 SASEGT. This CDR3 has 15 amino acids. The germline V and J ends were trimmed by 7 bases and 0 bases, with 15 bases remaining between them. CDR3 in amino acids: CASTQRGATNYGYTF. The CDR3, as DNA: TGTGCCAGCACCCAACGGGGGGCGACTAACTATGGCTACACCTTC.

This clonotype came up many times. V and J are TRBV20-1 and TRBJ2-1; D might be TRBD1 (6 bases). The V and J ends lost 6 bases and 7 bases respectively, with 16 bases between them. The CDR3 sequence is 13 residues long. CDR1 and CDR2 from the germline V gene are DFQATT and SNEGSKA (reference sequence). CDR3 coding DNA: TGCAGTGCCTGGGACACCCGCGCTAATGAGCAGTTCTTC. This codes for CSAWDTRANEQFF.

This clonotype has a count of ten or more. The chain uses TRBV7-9 and TRBJ2-3, with a tentative D call TRBD1 (5 bases). Germline CDR1 SEHNR, CDR2 FQNEAQ (reference sequence). CDR3 length: 17 amino acids. Trimming took off 2 bases at V and 2 bases at J, with 17 bases between the two ends. The CDR3, as DNA: TGTGCCAGCAGCTTATTTTCAGGGAAGACTTACACAGATACGCAGTATTTT. As protein: CASSLFSGKTYTDTQYF. Full variable domain (remainder filled in from reference TRBV7-9 and TRBJ2-3): DTGVSQNPRHKITKRGQNVTFRCDPISEHNRLYWYRQTLGQGPEFLTYFQNEAQLEKSRLLSDRFSAERPKGSFSTLEIQRTEQGDSAMYLCASSLFSGKTYTDTQYFGPGTRLTVL.

This clonotype came up a few times. J is TRBJ1-5 and V is TRBV15; the D is unclear. The V end lost 0 bases, the J end lost 0 bases, and 15 bases lay between the germline ends. Germline V gene lookup returns CDR1 LNHNV and CDR2 YYDKDF (reference sequence). The CDR3 covers 18 residues. CDR3 coding DNA: TGTGCCACCAGCAGAGATCGGTACAGTAGTTATAGCAATCAGCCCCAGCATTTT. Amino acids: CATSRDRYSSYSNQPQHF.

This clonotype has ten or more counts. The chain carries TRBV20-1 and TRBJ2-1; D may be TRBD1 (6 bases). The CDR3 has 13 residues. Per the germline V gene, CDR1 is DFQATT and CDR2 is SNEGSKA (reference sequence). V was cut by 4 bases and J by 3 bases, with 10 bases left in between. The CDR3 sequence: CSATPGDYNEQFF. Here the CDR3 DNA reads TGCAGTGCTACTCCAGGGGACTACAATGAGCAGTTCTTC.